The 28 T cell receptor beta chains in this list originate from one sample, sequenced in a study of blood T cell repertoires in COVID-19. The repertoire was sequenced with immunoSEQ multiplex PCR; TCRdb's copy has only in-frame clones and lacks some. The sample records 150,000 or so clones, approximately 82% being singletons. Sequencing input: peripheral blood. The receptors derive from a woman older than 75 with acute or convalescent COVID-19.

The CDR3 loop reads CASSPTGQGDTEAFF. As DNA, the CDR3 is TGTGCCAGCTCACCGACCGGACAGGGCGACACTGAAGCTTTCTTT. This rearrangement joins TRBV18 to TRBJ1-1; 8 nucleotides align to TRBD1. The ends lost 3 bases at V and 3 bases at J; junction bases unmatched: 6. Germline loops: CDR1 KGHSH, CDR2 LQKENI. The CDR3 spans 15 residues.

This sequence joins TRBV2 and TRBJ2-2; D is perhaps TRBD2 (5 bases). Germline V gene lookup returns CDR1 SNHLY and CDR2 FYNNEI. The V end lost 7 bases, the J end lost 1 base, and 10 bases lay between the germline ends. The CDR3 loop spans 14 amino acids. The CDR3 loop reads CASTYSGNTGELFF. The DNA of the CDR3 is TGTGCCAGCACCTACAGCGGGAACACCGGGGAGCTGTTTTTT.

This clone was observed a few times. This chain uses TRBV3-1 (or the pseudogene TRBV3-2) with TRBJ2-3; tentatively, D is TRBD2 (6 bases). V lost 0 bases, J lost 5 bases, and 12 bases lay in between. Germline CDR1 is LGHDT and CDR2 is YNNKEL (reference sequence). The CDR3 covers 15 residues. The CDR3 region is CASSQEDSGRDTQYF. Written as DNA, the CDR3 is TGTGCCAGCAGCCAAGAGGACTCCGGGAGAGATACGCAGTATTTT.

The chain uses TRBV7-9 and TRBJ2-7, with D maybe TRBD2 (6 bases). V shed 1 base and J shed 7 bases, with 11 bases lying between them. CDR3 length equals 13 residues. Per the germline V gene, CDR1 is SEHNR and CDR2 is FQNEAQ (reference sequence). CDR3 bases: TGTGCCAGCAGCTTAGACGGGGGTGCGGAGCAGTACTTC. Protein product: CASSLDGGAEQYF.

V gene TRBV4-1 combines with J gene TRBJ1-1; no definite D call. The V end lost 1 base, the J end lost 2 bases, and 8 bases lay between the germline ends. The germline CDR1 and CDR2 sequences are MGHRA and YSYEKL. The CDR3 sequence is 14 residues long. CDR3 residues: CASSQAAGNTEAFF. The CDR3 DNA reads TGCGCCAGCAGCCAAGCTGCGGGAAACACTGAAGCTTTCTTT.

The CDR3 sequence: CATSRARDTQYF. For the CDR3, the DNA is TGTGCCACCAGCAGAGCCCGGGATACGCAGTATTTT. The chain couples TRBV15 to TRBJ2-3, with no clear D. V gave up 1 base and J gave up 6 bases, with 5 bases separating them. CDR3 size: 12 residues. Germline assignment: CDR1 LNHNV and CDR2 YYDKDF (reference sequence).

The CDR3 is CATSMNTEAFF. The CDR3 DNA reads as TGTGCCACAAGCATGAACACTGAAGCTTTCTTT. The genes are TRBV12-3 or TRBV12-4 and TRBJ1-1; D unclear. The CDR3 has 11 residues. V was clipped by 10 bases and J by 0 bases, with 6 bases between them.

The genes are TRBV3-1 (or the pseudogene TRBV3-2) and TRBJ1-1, with a possible D match to TRBD1 (5 bases). The CDR3 is 14 amino acids. V gave up 5 bases and J gave up 4 bases, with 14 bases separating them. CDR1 is LGHDT and CDR2 is YNNKEL in the germline V gene (reference sequence). Here the CDR3 reads CASSAGSRATEAFF. CDR3 sequence (DNA): TGTGCCAGCAGCGCTGGTTCCAGGGCCACTGAAGCTTTCTTT.

The rearrangement joins TRBV19 to TRBJ2-3; D unresolved. V lost 5 bases to trimming and J lost 5 bases, with 8 bases between them. CDR1 and CDR2 from the germline V gene are LNHDA and SQIVND (reference sequence). CDR3 length: 12 amino acids. CDR3 amino acids: CASSPSGDTQYF. DNA for the CDR3: TGTGCCAGTAGTCCATCCGGAGATACGCAGTATTTT. The whole variable domain, filled in from reference TRBV19 and TRBJ2-3, reads DGGITQSPKYLFRKEGQNVTLSCEQNLNHDAMYWYRQDPGQGLRLIYYSQIVNDFQKGDIAEGYSVSREKKESFPLTVTSAQKNPTAFYLCASSPSGDTQYFGPGTRLTVL.

This clone was recorded a few times. J is TRBJ2-7 and V is TRBV30; 10 bases match TRBD1. The CDR3 contains 14 residues. The V gene end was trimmed by 1 base and the J gene end by 2 bases; junction bases not matched to a gene: 2. The germline gives CDR1 GTSNPN, CDR2 SVGIG (reference sequence). The DNA for the CDR3 is TGTGCCTGGAGTGCCGGGACAGGGGCCTACGAGCAGTACTTC. Encoded protein: CAWSAGTGAYEQYF. Based on the CDR3 plus reference TRBV30 and TRBJ2-7, the full variable domain is SQTIHQWPATLVQPVGSPLSLECTVEGTSNPNLYWYRQAAGRGLQLLFYSVGIGQISSEVPQNLSASRPQDRQFILSSKKLLLSDSGFYLCAWSAGTGAYEQYFGPGTRLTVT.

The V gene is TRBV19, the J gene TRBJ2-7; 8 bases map to TRBD2. After removal of 5 bases from V and 5 bases from J, the junction contained 8 bases not matched to a gene. Per germline, CDR1 LNHDA and CDR2 SQIVND (reference sequence). This CDR3 spans 14 amino acids. CDR3 amino acids: CASSPGLVGNEQYF. CDR3 DNA sequence: TGTGCCAGTAGTCCGGGACTAGTAGGCAACGAGCAGTACTTC.

V usage is TRBV14 and J usage is TRBJ2-1; 11 nucleotides align to TRBD2. The ends lost 4 bases at V and 4 bases at J; junction bases unmatched: 6. CDR1 and CDR2 (germline): SGHDN, FVKESK. This CDR3 has 16 amino acids. CDR3 residues: CASSRLGLAAYNEQFF. DNA of the CDR3: TGTGCCAGCAGCCGCCTGGGACTAGCGGCTTACAATGAGCAGTTCTTC.

The CDR3 DNA is TGTGCCTGGAGTCCGACAGGGGTTCAGCCCCAGCATTTT. This gives the protein CAWSPTGVQPQHF. The chain couples TRBV30 to TRBJ1-5; 8 nucleotides line up with TRBD1. J lost 6 bases, V lost 2 bases, and 3 bases had no gene match. Germline V gives CDR1 GTSNPN, CDR2 SVGIG (reference sequence). This CDR3 contains 13 residues.

The genes are TRBV19 and TRBJ2-7, with a weak D call TRBD2 (6 bases). The germline CDR1 and CDR2 sequences are LNHDA and SQIVND (reference sequence). Deletions cut 4 bases from V and 3 bases from J, with 22 bases between. The CDR3 spans 17 residues. The CDR3 spells CASSTAFSGLTSYEQYF. Written as DNA, the CDR3 is TGTGCCAGTAGTACCGCGTTTTCGGGACTCACCAGCTACGAGCAGTACTTC.

This clone was counted a single time. This chain connects TRBV6-5 to TRBJ2-2, with 8 bases that match TRBD2. The CDR3 is made up of 15 amino acids. Germline V CDR1 and CDR2: MNHEY, SVGAGI. J was trimmed by 3 bases and V by 2 bases; bases with no gene match: 2. As DNA, the CDR3 is TGTGCCAGCAGTTACACTAGCGGATACACCGGGGAGCTGTTTTTT. Residues: CASSYTSGYTGELFF.

The rearrangement links TRBV4-1 to TRBJ1-4; D is uncertain. This CDR3 contains 11 residues. Trimming stripped 3 bases from V and 8 bases from J, with 4 bases between. Germline CDR1 MGHRA, CDR2 YSYEKL. The CDR3 spells CASSQQEKLFF. CDR3 DNA: TGCGCCAGCAGCCAGCAGGAAAAACTGTTTTTT.

The chain is built from TRBV2 and TRBJ2-7, with D possibly being TRBD1 (6 bases). CDR3 size: 12 residues. V was pared by 8 bases and J by 2 bases, with 10 bases between. The V gene's germline CDR1 is SNHLY and CDR2 FYNNEI. As DNA, the CDR3 is TGTGCCAGCCAAGGGACAACCTACGAGCAGTACTTC. Its protein product is CASQGTTYEQYF.

V gene TRBV24-1 combines with J gene TRBJ1-5; D remains unclear. Germline CDR1 and CDR2: KGHDR and SFDVKD. CDR3 length: 14 amino acids. The V end was cut by 6 bases, the J end by 0 bases, with 8 bases between. The CDR3 region is CATSPRGSNQPQHF. CDR3 coding DNA: TGTGCCACCAGTCCTCGGGGTAGCAATCAGCCCCAGCATTTT.

The V call is TRBV29-1, the J call TRBJ1-5, with TRBD1 matching over 7 bases. Trimming removed 6 bases from V and 4 bases from J; junction bases left unmatched: 3. This CDR3 region has 12 residues. Germline loops: CDR1 SQVTM, CDR2 ANQGSEA. The CDR3 sequence is CSVAGGNQPQHF. CDR3 sequence (DNA): TGCAGCGTAGCAGGGGGAAATCAGCCCCAGCATTTT.

The chain is built from TRBV7-9 and TRBJ1-2; no reliable D call. Germline V lookup: CDR1 SEHNR, CDR2 FQNEAQ (reference sequence). The CDR3 spans 18 residues. V shed 2 bases and J shed 0 bases, with 19 bases lying between them. CDR3 region: CASSLPPGGVLANYGYTF. In nucleotides, the CDR3 is TGTGCCAGCAGCTTACCCCCAGGTGGTGTACTAGCTAACTATGGCTACACCTTC.

The V and J genes are TRBV2 and TRBJ2-3, with 8 bases aligning to TRBD2. V lost 6 bases, J lost 3 bases, and 5 bases stayed unmatched. This CDR3 is 14 amino acids long. CDR1 is SNHLY and CDR2 is FYNNEI in the germline V gene. CDR3 amino acids: CASRSGSETDTQYF. The CDR3 region has the DNA TGTGCCAGCAGGAGCGGGAGTGAAACAGATACGCAGTATTTT.

This chain joins TRBV5-6 and TRBJ2-1; 12 bases line up with TRBD2. The CDR3 runs to 17 residues. The trim removed 2 bases at V and 7 bases at J, leaving 10 bases unmatched. Germline CDR1 reads SGHDT; CDR2 reads YYEEEE. The CDR3 is CASSLRTSGVAGNEQFF. The DNA for the CDR3 is TGTGCCAGCAGCTTAAGGACTAGCGGGGTTGCAGGGAATGAGCAGTTCTTC.

Comment on this clone: A junction boundary mismatches the germline segment, possibly from a read error. The chain is built from TRBV2 and TRBJ2-7; TRBD2 aligns across 7 bases. This CDR3 comprises 13 residues. Germline CDR1 reads SNHLY; CDR2 reads FYNNEI. The CDR3 sequence is CANSLAVSYEQYF. CDR3 bases: TGTGCCAACAGTCTAGCGGTCTCCTACGAGCAGTACTTC.

This sequence joins TRBV2 and TRBJ2-7; tentatively, D is TRBD2 (6 bases). CDR1 and CDR2 from the germline V gene are SNHLY and FYNNEI. Trimming took off 3 bases at V and 2 bases at J, with 11 bases between the two ends. CDR3 size: 14 residues. Here the CDR3 reads CASSDRTGAYEQYF. The DNA of the CDR3 is TGTGCCAGCAGTGACCGGACGGGGGCCTACGAGCAGTACTTC.

The genes are TRBV30 and TRBJ1-5, with D hard to call. Germline CDR1 reads GTSNPN; CDR2 reads SVGIG (reference sequence). This CDR3 comprises 14 residues. V dropped 3 bases and J dropped 1 base, with 10 bases sitting between them. CDR3 DNA sequence: TGTGCCTGGAGGCCTGAGGGAAGCAATCAGCCCCAGCATTTT. Encoded protein: CAWRPEGSNQPQHF. The whole variable domain, filled in from reference TRBV30 and TRBJ1-5, reads SQTIHQWPATLVQPVGSPLSLECTVEGTSNPNLYWYRQAAGRGLQLLFYSVGIGQISSEVPQNLSASRPQDRQFILSSKKLLLSDSGFYLCAWRPEGSNQPQHFGDGTRLSIL.

The rearrangement links TRBV5-1 to TRBJ2-1, with D possibly TRBD2 on 5 matching bases. V was clipped by 4 bases and J by 6 bases, with 14 bases between them. The length of the CDR3 is 14 residues. Looked up from germline, CDR1 is SGHRS and CDR2 is YFSETQ. CDR3 residues: CASSPPTSSNEQFF. The CDR3, as DNA: TGCGCCAGCAGCCCGCCCACTAGTTCCAATGAGCAGTTCTTC.

Written as DNA, the CDR3 is TGTGCCAGTAGGGAACAGGGGCGGGATACGCAGTATTTT. Translated: CASREQGRDTQYF. The chain has TRBV19 and TRBJ2-3, with TRBD1 identical over 7 bases. V shed 6 bases and J 6 bases; nucleotides not matched to a gene: 6. CDR3 size: 13 residues. CDR1 is LNHDA, CDR2 SQIVND, per germline (reference sequence).

The chain carries TRBV4-1 and TRBJ2-7, with D hard to call. Germline CDR1 is MGHRA and CDR2 is YSYEKL. This CDR3 region has 13 residues. The ends were cut back, 1 base at V and 0 bases at J, with 4 bases in the middle. This chain's CDR3 is CASSQVRSYEQYF. As DNA, the CDR3 is TGCGCCAGCAGCCAAGTGCGCTCCTACGAGCAGTACTTC.